The 6 T cell receptor beta chains below come from one sample, sequenced in a study of glioma-infiltrating T cells after dendritic cell vaccination. TCRdb's table, derived via immunoSEQ multiplex PCR, lists solely in-frame clones and lacks some. Among 45,000 to 50,000 clones listed, less than 90% were seen once. The sequencing used blood, collected before dendritic cell vaccination. The receptors here all came from a human donor with glioblastoma.

This chain links TRBV7-3 with TRBJ2-1; 13 positions match TRBD2. Germline CDR1 and CDR2: SGHTA and FQGTGA. CDR3 length: 18 amino acids. V trimming: 5 bases; J trimming: 0 bases; junction bases outside the gene matches: 7. CDR3 in DNA: TGTGCCAGCAGCCCCAGGACTAGCGGGAGAAGCTCCTACAATGAGCAGTTCTTC. Amino acid sequence: CASSPRTSGRSSYNEQFF.

The CDR3 DNA reads as TGCGCCAGCAGCTTGAAAGAGGCTAATGAAAAACTGTTTTTT. It translates to CASSLKEANEKLFF. The gene calls are TRBV5-1 and TRBJ1-4; D not resolved. Deletions cut 1 base from V and 3 bases from J, with 7 bases between. CDR1 is SGHRS and CDR2 is YFSETQ in the germline V gene. The length of the CDR3 is 14 residues.

The chain recombines TRBV27 with TRBJ2-5, with D possibly being TRBD1 (7 bases). Germline V gene data show CDR1 as MNHEY and CDR2 as SMNVEV (reference sequence). V was cut by 6 bases and J by 5 bases, with 16 bases left in between. This CDR3 spans 14 amino acids. CDR3 sequence reads: CASSDRRGRETQYF. CDR3 DNA: TGTGCCAGCAGCGATCGGAGGGGGCGGGAGACCCAGTACTTC.

The chain is built from TRBV7-2 and TRBJ2-1; weak D call: TRBD2 (6 bases). Trimming removed 0 bases at V and 4 bases at J, with 16 bases between. Germline values: CDR1 SGHTA, CDR2 FQGNSA. The CDR3 totals 17 residues. The chain's CDR3 is CASSLASSGGKYNEQFF. CDR3 sequence (DNA): TGTGCCAGCAGCTTAGCATCCAGCGGAGGGAAGTACAATGAGCAGTTCTTC.

The chain joins TRBV5-1 to TRBJ2-7; a possible D gene is TRBD1 (6 bases). V was pared by 4 bases and J by 3 bases, with 14 bases between. Germline V CDR1 and CDR2: SGHRS, YFSETQ. The CDR3 loop spans 14 amino acids. The CDR3 spells CASSLQGTVYEQYF. Here the CDR3 DNA reads TGCGCCAGCAGCCTACAGGGCACAGTCTACGAGCAGTACTTC.

The chain carries TRBV7-2 and TRBJ1-2; 10 bases map to TRBD1. Germline assignment: CDR1 SGHTA and CDR2 FQGNSA. This CDR3 is 16 amino acids long. The J segment lost 2 bases and the V segment lost 5 bases, leaving 8 bases of the junction unmatched. The CDR3 region has the DNA TGTGCCAGCAGCCGACGAGAGGGACAGGGGAACTATGGCTACACCTTC. Translation: CASSRREGQGNYGYTF.